This T cell receptor beta chain is from a study of cytomegalovirus exposure and HLA in healthy donors (dated by TCRdb to about 2017). Context from the whole study: An earlier analysis of around 600 of the donors reported approximately 300 Gb of sequence data and approximately 110 million unique TCR beta sequences from roughly 200 million T cells. Approximately 300 gigabases of sequencing data and around 80 million unique TCR sequences made up an early release that covered fewer than 650 HLA-typed donors. Of the roughly 390 genotyped donors, approximately 80% fell in the genetic ancestry cluster associated with self-reported Caucasian donors. The aim of the study was to test whether cataloging public T cell receptors could identify signatures of past pathogen exposure. The study used immunosequencing to profile the T cell repertoires of approximately 630 subjects and linked those repertoires to cytomegalovirus serostatus. A separate validation cohort of 100 to 150 different subjects was used in addition to the approximately 670-subject first cohort. The study combined high-throughput TCR immunosequencing, statistical association of individual TCRs with disease status, and machine learning to predict cytomegalovirus infection status. A later analysis re-examined previously published TCR beta repertoires from over 500 donors and added high-resolution HLA genotyping to investigate patterns of TCR occurrence. The later analysis used no new phenotypic data to find candidate immune exposures, relying instead on TCR beta sequences and their occurrence across donors. In an earlier analysis of 550 to 700 of the donors, high-throughput TCR beta sequencing was used to judge whether each TCR beta V gene segment behaved as functional or pseudogenic. Donor age, sex, ethnicity and CMV serostatus were collected together with the repertoire data. A later genetic analysis used genome-wide SNP genotypes for about 65% of the 666 donors, treating that subset as a discovery cohort. All discovery cohort repertoires had been generated on a single sequencing platform. Class I and class II HLA loci were covered by the typing at four-digit resolution. The number of typed donors differed by locus: about 629-640 for A, B, C, DRB1 and DQB1; 500 to 550 for DQA1; 606 for DPA1; and about 450 for DPB1. Several DR-DQ haplotypes were treated as single units for association and clustering because of strong linkage in the cohort. Among a few hundred genotyped donors of the cohort, an average of 235,054 unique TCR beta nucleotide sequences were sequenced per donor, around 20% of them non-productive.

The cohort was made up of hundreds of healthy bone marrow donors. All cohort members were sampled while nominally healthy, although unrecorded immune exposures were likely present. The donor was CMV seronegative and belonged to the group of under 400 seronegative cohort members. Each donor provided a peripheral blood sample, and peripheral blood mononuclear cells were used for TCR beta sequencing. Genomic DNA extraction from the blood cell samples was performed with the Qiagen DNeasy Blood Extraction Kit. The receptor library was made with the immunoSEQ multiplex PCR assay. For the multiplex PCR, a mixture combining 60 forward primers for TCR Vbeta segments and 13 reverse primers for TCR Jbeta segments was used. A multiplex PCR assay on genomic DNA amplified the CDR3 region of rearranged TCR beta genes. The Illumina HiSeq System was used to sequence the amplified TCR beta libraries as 87-base-pair reads. The original pipeline was this. In a later analysis, 70 million to 95 million unique TCR beta chains were counted across the 500 to 700 repertoires, and around 10 million of these chains were shared by at least two donors. A nearest-neighbor algorithm error-corrected the raw reads and collapsed the reads into unique sequences, merging closely related sequences to remove PCR and sequencing errors. To assign V, D and J gene segments, CDR3 sequences were aligned to IMGT reference sequences. Each retained sequence needed at least a six-nucleotide match to both a V gene segment and a J gene segment. A rearrangement was called productive if the CDR3 had no stop codons and remained in frame with V and J, and every other rearrangement was called non-productive. CDR3 was defined according to IMGT convention as the region running from the second conserved V-encoded cysteine to the conserved J-encoded phenylalanine. The earlier analysis of about 610 of the donors excluded any sequence lacking an unambiguous match to a single V gene segment. In an earlier analysis of 587 of the donors, V segments were called functional above 56.7% productive rearrangements and were called segregating when the between-donor standard deviation exceeded 5%. A statistical classification framework was developed to diagnose cytomegalovirus status using the catalog of TCR beta chain sequences. In a later analysis, V and J genes were assigned by comparing TCR nucleotide sequences against IMGT/GENE-DB human TR gene sequences. Using the TCRdist pipeline, a later analysis assigned CDR3 sequences along with most-parsimonious VDJ recombination scenarios. In a later analysis, each TCR beta chain was defined by its CDR3 amino acid sequence together with its V-gene family, and reads without a unique V-gene family were excluded. A later analysis removed 500 to 650 highly shared, low-generation-probability nucleotide sequences to deal with suspected cross-contamination and a sequencing artifact. In a later analysis, a clonal expansion index was calculated for each public chain from normalized within-repertoire ranks of inferred template counts. In a later analysis, generation probabilities were computed with a VDJ recombination model fitted to out-of-frame rearrangements, and the resulting probabilities were checked against IGoR. Hypergeometric tests were used in a later analysis to score TCR-TCR, TCR-HLA and TCR-CMV co-occurrence, with a repertoire-size bias correction applied to the TCR pairs. False discovery rates were estimated in a later analysis by permuting HLA or CMV assignments 20 times. In a later analysis, co-occurring TCRs were grouped using DBSCAN, with TCRdist sequence similarity added in when clustering inside HLA-allele-positive subsets. Repertoires with fewer than 30,000 or more than 120,000 public chains, plus five repertoires with anomalous nucleotide sharing, were excluded from co-occurrence clustering. TCRdb provides this immuneACCESS table in a form limited to in-frame rearrangements. Some clones are lacking; in checked studies, under half of them reflect an unresolved V gene, and why the rest are absent is not known. D and trimming were read from the DNA, whereas the V and J calls and clone size are those reported in that table. This sample lists over 150,000 clones; roughly 76% were detected once. The ten most abundant clones make up around 1.4% of the sample.

Summary of the overall study and its limitations: The sequencing pipeline was judged likely to have produced a cluster of highly shared sequence variants as a technical artifact. A few of the identified cytomegalovirus-associated TCR beta chains were confirmed in vitro to be specific for cytomegalovirus antigens. A later analysis found that HLA-associated TCR beta chains were more clonally expanded and had lower generation probabilities than equally common non-associated chains. When HLA alleles, especially DR and DQ, strongly co-occurred, attributing TCR associations to individual alleles was difficult. An association between a missense DCLRE1C variant and V-gene and J-gene trimming of TCR beta chains was found in a later genetic analysis and replicated in an independent cohort. Because the 87-base-pair reads could not distinguish some IMGT-functional V segments, including TRBV6-2 and TRBV6-3, those segments were excluded. For the cohort, immune exposure information was limited to CMV serostatus. In the study, 150 to 200 TCR beta chains were listed as associated with cytomegalovirus. A further reported finding was that TCR beta sequences accurately predicted the HLA-A and HLA-B alleles for most subjects in the first cohort. Most TCR sequences were seen in very few donors, while some public TCRs were found in many individuals. Most CMV-associated TCR beta chains appeared to be HLA-restricted in a later analysis, and the HLA associations seemed to be driven largely by CMV exposure. The authors suggested that the approach could potentially be extended to other disease states and immunological phenotypes. In this cohort, only TCR beta chains were sequenced, and detectable features were limited by the absence of alpha or paired-chain data. In a later analysis, TCR association rates were found to vary across HLA loci, with the most associated TCRs seen for DRB1 alleles and the fewest for HLA-C alleles. Correlated functional status among segregating V segments might reflect linkage disequilibrium, but an unknown experimental factor could not be ruled out. In a later analysis, 16,951 TCR beta sequences were associated with specific HLA alleles at a false discovery rate of 0.05. In a later genetic analysis, fewer N-insertions in productive TCRs were reported among donors in an Asian-associated ancestry cluster than the roughly 700-donor mean. The classifier was reported to diagnose cytomegalovirus status with high specificity and sensitivity in both the original cohort and the validation cohort. In an earlier analysis of 587 of the donors, most TCR beta V segments appeared in productive rearrangements about 87% or about 30% of the time, broadly matching IMGT annotations. Sequencing depth was assumed to be roughly uniform across donors in the presence/absence analyses, though that assumption may not hold. Because counts were too low, seventeen rarely observed V segments, including chromosome 9 orphons, were excluded from the earlier analysis of 587 of the donors. A later analysis reported that several top co-occurrence clusters appeared linked to parvovirus B19, influenza, CMV and Epstein-Barr virus. Because HLA typing was unavailable for some donors at each locus, only the typed subset was used in association tests.

As concerns this clone: What antigen it recognizes has not been identified. The sample holds no much larger clone one base away, and base qualities are not on file.

CDR1 and CDR2 are read off the germline V gene (reference sequence) as LNHNV and YYDKDF. From cysteine to phenylalanine, the CDR3 is 14 amino acids long. Of the read, only the CDR3 DNA is kept; its 42 bases are in frame from base 1. V and J are truncated by 0 bases and 0 bases respectively, leaving an intervening sequence of 5 bases. The sequence joins TRBV15 to TRBJ2-5; no D gene call is confident. The sequence was collected from a man in his sixties in good health and CMV-seronegative. Sequenced: PBMCs. DNA sequence: TGTGCCACCAGCAGAGAAGCGTACCAAGAGACCCAGTACTTC. Its translation is CATSREAYQETQYF.